This T cell receptor beta chain came from a study of blood T cells in healthy people across ages. A second about 7 to 12 cycle PCR used barcoded and J-beta primers. TCRdb called the 5' RACE reads again in MiXCR, with one record for every CDR3 protein. The sample carries about 1.4 million distinct CDR3 sequences, almost 60% recorded once. Germline V gene lookup returns CDR1 LGHDT and CDR2 YNNKEL (reference sequence). The CDR3 is made up of 12 amino acids. V lost 1 base and J lost 6, with 7 bases in between. Sequencing input: blood. This sequence originates from a man aged 18 to 29 in good health. V usage is TRBV3-1 and J usage is TRBJ2-7; no clear D gene. This chain's CDR3 is CASSQAGREQYF. In DNA, the CDR3 is TGTGCCAGCAGCCAAGCGGGTCGCGAGCAGTACTTC.